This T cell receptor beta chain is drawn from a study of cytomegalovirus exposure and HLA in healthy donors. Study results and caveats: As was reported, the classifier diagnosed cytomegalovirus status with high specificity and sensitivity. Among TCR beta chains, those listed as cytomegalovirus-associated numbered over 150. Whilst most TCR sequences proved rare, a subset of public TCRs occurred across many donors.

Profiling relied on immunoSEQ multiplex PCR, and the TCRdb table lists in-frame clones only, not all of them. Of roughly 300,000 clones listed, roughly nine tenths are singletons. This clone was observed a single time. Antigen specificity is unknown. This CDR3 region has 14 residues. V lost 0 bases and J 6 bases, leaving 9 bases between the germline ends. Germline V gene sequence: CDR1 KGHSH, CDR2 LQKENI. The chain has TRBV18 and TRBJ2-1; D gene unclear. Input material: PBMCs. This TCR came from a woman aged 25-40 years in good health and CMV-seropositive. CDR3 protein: CASSPPSGSNEQFF. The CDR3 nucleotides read TGTGCCAGCTCACCACCGTCGGGCTCCAATGAGCAGTTCTTC.